The TCR beta chain described here comes from a study of patients and donors after allogeneic stem cell transplantation. One entry per CDR3 protein, called by TCRdb with MiXCR from the RT-PCR reads. The sample lists some 880,000 distinct CDR3 sequences; 15% to 20% were seen once. The CDR3 contains 15 residues. V lost 3 bases and J 4 bases, leaving 18 bases between the germline ends. Per the germline V gene, CDR1 is DFQATT and CDR2 is SNEGSKA (reference sequence). This clonotype turned up a few times. This receptor was taken from a human donor who was either an allogeneic HSCT recipient or a stem cell or donor lymphocyte infusion donor (not recorded which). It is not recorded whose cells these are; they may come from a transplant donor. The chain employs TRBV20-1 and TRBJ1-1; D may be TRBD1 (5 bases). Sequencing was performed on blood, either unsorted or a sorted T cell fraction (not recorded which). The DNA of the CDR3 is TGCAGTGCTAGGGGCTCCGGGGCCGAGGGCACTGAAGCTTTCTTT. Translating gives CSARGSGAEGTEAFF.